Below are 19 T cell receptor beta chains sequenced from a single sample in a study of blood T cells in healthy people across ages. Combining a sample-barcoded 5' primer with a J-beta primer mix, a second PCR ran for 7 to 11 cycles. TCRdb itself ran the 5' RACE reads through MiXCR, one entry per CDR3 protein. The sample lists about 1.8 million distinct CDR3 sequences, about 49% occurring once. The sample was blood. The receptors were gathered from a woman in her thirties or forties in good health.

V gene TRBV5-6 combines with J gene TRBJ2-5; D might be TRBD2 (5 bases). Germline-derived CDR1 and CDR2 are SGHDT and YYEEEE. This CDR3 has 14 amino acids. V was cut by 0 bases and J by 9 bases, with 15 bases left in between. The CDR3 DNA follows: TGTGCCAGCAGCTTGGTTTCCGGGTTCGGGGCCCAGTACTTC. Its translation: CASSLVSGFGAQYF. The full variable domain, in which reference TRBV5-6 and TRBJ2-5 provide the parts outside the CDR3, is DAGVTQSPTHLIKTRGQQVTLRCSPKSGHDTVSWYQQALGQGPQFIFQYYEEEERQRGNFPDRFSGHQFPNYSSELNVNALLLGDSALYLCASSLVSGFGAQYFGPGTRLLVL.

The chain has TRBV12-3 or TRBV12-4 and TRBJ2-7, with 11 bases matching TRBD1. This CDR3 is 14 amino acids long. Germline trimming cut 6 bases from V and 7 bases from J; bases unmatched to any gene: 8. CDR3 protein: CASSGQGASNEQYF. The CDR3 coding sequence is TGTGCCAGCAGCGGACAGGGGGCCTCGAATGAGCAGTACTTC.

The chain has TRBV24-1 and TRBJ1-5; maybe TRBD1 (5 bases). This CDR3 has 14 amino acids. Germline V gene sequence: CDR1 KGHDR, CDR2 SFDVKD. V shed 1 base and J shed 7 bases, with 10 bases lying between them. As DNA, the CDR3 is TGTGCCACCAGTGATTTTGGCAGGGAGCAGCCCCAGCATTTT. It yields the protein CATSDFGREQPQHF.

The chain couples TRBV20-1 to TRBJ2-2, with TRBD1 matching 7 bases. The J segment lost 2 bases and the V segment lost 6 bases, leaving 12 bases of the junction unmatched. The CDR3 covers 16 residues. Germline CDR1 reads DFQATT; CDR2 reads SNEGSKA (reference sequence). The CDR3 DNA reads as TGCAGTGCCAGCTTACTGGGACAGAGTAACACCGGGGAGCTGTTTTTT. Translating it yields CSASLLGQSNTGELFF.

V and J are TRBV11-2 and TRBJ1-1, with 11 bases lining up with TRBD1. Germline CDR1 SGHAT, CDR2 FQNNGV. The V gene end was trimmed by 3 bases and the J gene end by 11 bases; junction bases not matched to a gene: 8. The CDR3 totals 14 residues. Here the CDR3 reads CASSFIGQGAQAFF. CDR3 DNA: TGTGCCAGCAGCTTTATTGGACAGGGGGCGCAGGCTTTCTTT.

The V call is TRBV4-1, the J call TRBJ1-5; possible D gene TRBD1, 5 bases. The V gene's germline CDR1 is MGHRA and CDR2 YSYEKL. Trimming removed 5 bases from V and 6 bases from J, with 17 bases in between. CDR3 length: 15 amino acids. CDR3: CASSTREGRGQPQHF. CDR3 DNA: TGCGCCAGCAGCACCCGGGAGGGAAGGGGTCAGCCCCAGCATTTT.

This clonotype has a handful of counts. The chain couples TRBV6-6 to TRBJ2-5, with D possibly matching TRBD2 (6 bases). Trimming removed 5 bases at V and 5 bases at J, with 18 bases between. Per germline, CDR1 MNHNY and CDR2 SVGAGI (reference sequence). The CDR3 runs to 15 residues. CDR3 coding DNA: TGTGCCAGCAGTCTTCCCGGGGGAGGCGGGGAGACCCAGTACTTC. Amino acid sequence: CASSLPGGGGETQYF.

This clonotype showed up just a few times. J is TRBJ1-1 and V is TRBV9; D might be TRBD1 (6 bases). CDR3 size: 15 residues. Germline V gene data show CDR1 as SGDLS and CDR2 as YYNGEE. V lost 0 bases to trimming and J lost 0 bases, with 9 bases between them. For the CDR3, the DNA is TGTGCCAGCAGCGTAGGCGGACAGATGAACACTGAAGCTTTCTTT. This translates into CASSVGGQMNTEAFF.

This clonotype was seen a few times. The chain combines TRBV13 with TRBJ1-5; no clear D gene. This CDR3 is 15 amino acids long. The germline CDR1 and CDR2 sequences are PRHDT and FYEKMQ (reference sequence). Trimming pared 0 bases from V and 3 bases from J, leaving 9 bases between. In DNA, the CDR3 is TGTGCCAGCAGCTTAGGTTCGGAGAACAATCAGCCCCAGCATTTT. It specifies CASSLGSENNQPQHF.

In this sample, this clonotype turned up a few times. The chain links TRBV10-3 to TRBJ1-2; the D is unclear. CDR1 is ENHRY, CDR2 SYGVKD, per germline. This CDR3 comprises 13 residues. Trimming shortened V by 4 bases and J by 0 bases, and 6 bases separated the two germline ends. The CDR3 nucleotides read TGTGCCATCAGTGCCCAAGCTAACTATGGCTACACCTTC. Amino acids: CAISAQANYGYTF.

The chain recombines TRBV12-3 or TRBV12-4 with TRBJ1-2; perhaps TRBD1 as D (5 bases). V was clipped by 3 bases and J by 4 bases, with 18 bases between them. The CDR3 covers 16 residues. The CDR3 spells CASSLGLQVGGYGYTF. CDR3 DNA: TGTGCCAGCAGTTTGGGGTTACAGGTTGGTGGCTATGGCTACACCTTC.

This clonotype has more than one count but fewer than ten. V is TRBV7-8 and J is TRBJ1-1; weak D call: TRBD1 (6 bases). The CDR3 is 16 amino acids. V was clipped by 2 bases and J by 5 bases, with 18 bases between them. Germline V gives CDR1 SGHVS, CDR2 FQNEAQ. The CDR3 DNA reads TGTGCCAGCAGCTTACACGAAAGTGGGGGGCGGACTGAAGCTTTCTTT. This sequence encodes CASSLHESGGRTEAFF.

The V and J genes are TRBV27 and TRBJ2-7; TRBD2 is a possible D gene (6 bases). The germline V and J ends were trimmed by 4 bases and 7 bases, with 14 bases remaining between them. The germline V gene has CDR1 MNHEY and CDR2 SMNVEV (reference sequence). The CDR3 runs 13 residues. The CDR3 here is CASSSAWAGEQYF. CDR3 DNA: TGTGCCAGCAGTTCCGCCTGGGCGGGAGAGCAGTACTTC.

On this clonotype itself: Mismatch with germline at one junction end may stem from a read error. The chain uses TRBV4-2 and TRBJ2-7; weak D call: TRBD1 (5 bases). Germline lookup yields CDR1 LGHNA and CDR2 YNFKEQ. This CDR3 has 16 residues. The CDR3 coding sequence is TGTGCCGGCAGCCAGGTTACGACAGACAAGTCCTACGAGCAGTACTTC. Translation: CAGSQVTTDKSYEQYF.

The rearrangement links TRBV3-1 to TRBJ2-5, with TRBD2 matching over 7 bases. Germline assignment: CDR1 LGHDT and CDR2 YNNKEL (reference sequence). V shed 3 bases, J shed 5 bases, and the junction held 9 bases outside the gene matches. The length of the CDR3 is 15 residues. The CDR3 nucleotides read TGTGCCAGCAGCCAGTCTGTTGCGGGGGTGGAGACCCAGTACTTC. It codes for CASSQSVAGVETQYF.

This sequence joins TRBV3-1 and TRBJ2-4; no clear D. The germline CDR1 and CDR2 sequences are LGHDT and YNNKEL (reference sequence). Trimming took off 1 base at V and 0 bases at J, with 13 bases between the two ends. CDR3 length equals 17 residues. CDR3 in DNA: TGTGCCAGCAGCCAAGGAAGGTCACCCGGAGCCAAAAACATTCAGTACTTC. Encoded protein: CASSQGRSPGAKNIQYF.

CDR3 in amino acids: CASSPTGTGPDTQYF. The CDR3 nucleotides are TGTGCCAGCAGCCCTACCGGGACAGGACCAGATACGCAGTATTTT. The genes are TRBV5-6 and TRBJ2-3; 8 bases line up with TRBD1. There are 15 residues in the CDR3. Germline V lookup: CDR1 SGHDT, CDR2 YYEEEE. J was trimmed by 4 bases and V by 4 bases; bases with no gene match: 8.

This clonotype has more than one count but fewer than ten. The rearrangement uses TRBV21-1 and TRBJ2-1. TRBV21-1 corresponds to a pseudogene. The CDR3 totals 16 residues. CDR3 in amino acids: CASSKAGDCSYNEQFF. The CDR3 nucleotides read TGTGCCAGCAGCAAGGCCGGGGATTGCTCCTACAATGAGCAGTTCTTC.

The chain recombines TRBV4-3 with TRBJ1-1, with a tentative D call TRBD1 (5 bases). Deletions cut 0 bases from V and 5 bases from J, with 16 bases between. Germline loops: CDR1 LGHNA, CDR2 YSLEER. The length of the CDR3 is 16 residues. The CDR3 here is CASSQDPEGLRTEAFF. The CDR3 DNA sequence: TGCGCCAGCAGCCAAGATCCCGAGGGGCTGAGGACTGAAGCTTTCTTT.